The clone carrying this T cell receptor (beta chain) came up a few times. As yet, its antigen is unknown. These data belong to a study of identical twins. Study results and limitations: Twins showed weaker excess sharing in their beta out-of-frame sequences.

A universal primer site arose from template switching, and cDNA bore unique molecular identifiers. Via MiXCR, TCRdb re-called the 5' RACE reads, giving one row per CDR3 protein. The sample carries just over 450,000 distinct CDR3 sequences, approximately 15% recorded once. V trimming: 2 bases; J trimming: 3 bases; junction bases outside the gene matches: 7. The CDR3 consists of 18 residues. CDR1 is SGHAT and CDR2 is FQDESV in the germline V gene (reference sequence). Everyone who donated was a healthy Caucasian. This sample also appeared in a second study, on yellow fever vaccine responses in identical twins.

The genes are TRBV11-1 and TRBJ2-6, with 10 bases lining up with TRBD1. This sequence was found in a woman in her late teens or twenties in good health. Sequencing used CD4+ T cells sorted from blood. The CDR3 protein is CASSLLRQGAVGANVLTF. The CDR3 nucleotides read TGTGCCAGCAGCTTACTAAGACAGGGGGCAGTTGGGGCCAACGTCCTGACTTTC.